This T cell receptor (beta chain) derives from a study of CD8+CD57+ T cells in acquired aplastic anemia. Turning to the study itself: Quantities of DNA derived from sorted CD4+ and CD8+ cells averaged approximately 3 ug. Notes on the study in general: Patients and healthy controls showed no significant CD8+ Simpson's diversity difference.

CDR1 is SGDLS, CDR2 YYNGEE, per germline. The CDR3 extends over 14 amino acids. Trimming took off 1 base at V and 0 bases at J, with 4 bases between the two ends. This clonotype was detected ten times or more. What it recognizes is unknown. Profiles of TCR beta VDJ and CDR3 were generated from a genomic DNA template. Each CDR3 protein is one row after TCRdb ran MiXCR on the reads. The table records roughly 150,000 distinct CDR3 sequences, around 45% of them present only once. Material: sorted CD4+, CD8+, or CD8+CD57+ T cells (not recorded which) from PBMCs. The chain joins TRBV9 to TRBJ1-4; D remains unclear. This sequence was found in a human donor in good health. CDR3 DNA sequence: TGTGCCAGCAGCGTATCTGCAACTAATGAAAAACTGTTTTTT. Translated: CASSVSATNEKLFF.